This TCR beta chain appears in the sequencing data of a study of blood T cell repertoires in COVID-19. Study-level background: COVID-19 samples collected from the United States, Italy and Spain covered acute and convalescent phases. PBMCs, B-cell-depleted T cells, or T cells were the source of the cDNA or gDNA that made up the material.

TCRdb's table, derived via immunoSEQ multiplex PCR, lists solely in-frame clones and lacks some. Of about 150,000 clones listed, roughly nine tenths were seen once; the top ten hold over 12%. Germline lookup yields CDR1 SGHAT and CDR2 FQNNGV. CDR3 length equals 14 residues. With 5 bases removed from V and 0 bases from J, the gap between germline ends came to 7 bases. This clone was seen only a few times. This receptor was taken from a middle-aged woman with acute or convalescent COVID-19. The chain has TRBV11-2 and TRBJ1-4; no clear D. Sequencing used peripheral blood. CDR3 amino acids: CASSEHATNEKLFF. The CDR3 DNA follows: TGTGCCAGCAGCGAACATGCAACTAATGAAAAACTGTTTTTT.